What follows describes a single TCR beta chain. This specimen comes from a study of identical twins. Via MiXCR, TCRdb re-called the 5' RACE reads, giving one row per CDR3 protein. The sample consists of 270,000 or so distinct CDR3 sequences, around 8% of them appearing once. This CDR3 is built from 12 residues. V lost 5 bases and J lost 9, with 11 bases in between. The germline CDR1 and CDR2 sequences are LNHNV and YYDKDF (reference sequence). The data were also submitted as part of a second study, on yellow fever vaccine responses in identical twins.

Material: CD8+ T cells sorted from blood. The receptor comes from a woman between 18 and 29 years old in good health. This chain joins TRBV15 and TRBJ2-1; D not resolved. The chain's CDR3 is CATSRAQIEQFF. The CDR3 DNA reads TGTGCCACCAGCCGCGCTCAGATTGAGCAGTTCTTC.